Given below is one T cell receptor (beta chain) in context. There is no known antigen for this receptor. No qualities accompany the bases; no much larger clone lies one base away. This sample is part of a study of blood T cell repertoires in COVID-19 (dated by TCRdb to about 2020). Turning to the overall study: Collaborator samples came from the United States, Italy and Spain and covered acute and convalescent phases of COVID-19. The dataset comprised deeply sampled blood TCRbeta repertoires from subjects exposed to, actively infected with, or recovered from COVID-19. The prospective study material was composed of cDNA or gDNA derived from T cells, B-cell-depleted T cells, or PBMCs. Where available, HLA class I and class II types were obtained from metadata supplied by the sample provider rather than from assay-based typing. The repertoires were made available in a free public database intended to serve as a resource for research on the immune response to SARS-CoV-2. Nearly every sample came with metadata listing a de-identified subject ID, COVID-19 status, age in years and sex. The samples were drawn from two sources: the first 160 participants of the ongoing ImmuneRACE study, and about 1,300 subjects contributed by 6 global collaborators. On the study overall, not on this receptor specifically: The quantity of clinical and demographic metadata differed by source and by participant and was supplied without curation.

The cysteine opens and the phenylalanine closes a CDR3 of 13 amino acids. Left in the record is the CDR3 DNA by itself, 39 bases read in frame from the first base. The germline V and J ends show losses of 5 bases and 3 bases respectively, and no gene match explains 3 bases of the junction. Via the germline V gene (reference sequence), CDR1 is LNHDA and CDR2 SQIVND. TCRbeta CDR3 regions were amplified from genomic DNA using the immunoSEQ Assay, a bias-controlled multiplex PCR. The published analysis was carried out like this. The number of nucleated cells in each sample was estimated from the amplification of reference gene primers within the assay. To quantify the absolute abundance of each unique TCRbeta CDR3 rearrangement, sequence reads were collapsed and filtered. For each sample, productive Simpson clonality was calculated as the square root of Simpson's diversity index over productive rearrangements. Imported from immuneACCESS, the table was reduced by TCRdb to in-frame sequences with V and J called. These copies leave out some clones; in studies compared against another copy, an unresolved V gene accounts for under half, and the cause of the remainder is not known. V, J and clone size reflect that table, while D and trimming were determined from the DNA. Recorded for this sample are roughly 300,000 clones; 70% to 90% of them occurred a single time. The ten largest account for over 9.5% of the sample.

In the prospective study, participants were about 18 to 95 years old, resided in 20 to 30 geographic areas of the United States, and were enrolled through a virtual design. In the prospective study, cohorts were assigned on the basis of participant-reported clinical history obtained from a screening survey and a study questionnaire. Recovered participants in ImmuneRACE Cohort 3 were defined as having two consecutive negative NP/OP PCR tests, clearance from a healthcare professional, or resolution of symptoms. Mobile phlebotomists in the prospective study collected whole blood, serum and a nasopharyngeal or oropharyngeal swab from every participant. Over a roughly 2-month period, participants in the prospective study had the option of providing additional blood draws and questionnaires. Before DNA extraction, prospective study blood samples were shipped either frozen or at room temperature.

The rearrangement combines TRBV19 with TRBJ2-5, and 7 junction bases match TRBD1. Sequencing was performed on PBMCs or T cells enriched from blood (not recorded which). The source is a woman younger than 30 who had recovered from COVID-19. The CDR3 loop reads CASSFTGEETQYF. The DNA sequence reads TGTGCCAGTAGTTTCACAGGGGAAGAGACCCAGTACTTC.